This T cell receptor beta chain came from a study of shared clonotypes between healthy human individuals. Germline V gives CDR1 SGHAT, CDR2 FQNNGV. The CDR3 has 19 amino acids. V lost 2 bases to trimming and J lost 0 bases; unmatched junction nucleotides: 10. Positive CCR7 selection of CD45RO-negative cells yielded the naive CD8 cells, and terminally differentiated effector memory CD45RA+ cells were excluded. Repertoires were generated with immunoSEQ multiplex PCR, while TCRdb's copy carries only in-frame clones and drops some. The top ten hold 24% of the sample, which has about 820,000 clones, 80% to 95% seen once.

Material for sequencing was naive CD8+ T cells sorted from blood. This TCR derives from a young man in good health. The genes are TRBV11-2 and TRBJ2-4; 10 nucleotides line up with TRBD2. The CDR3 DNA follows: TGTGCCAGCAGCTTAAAGATTATGCGACTAGCGGGAGCCAAAAACATTCAGTACTTC. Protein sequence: CASSLKIMRLAGAKNIQYF.